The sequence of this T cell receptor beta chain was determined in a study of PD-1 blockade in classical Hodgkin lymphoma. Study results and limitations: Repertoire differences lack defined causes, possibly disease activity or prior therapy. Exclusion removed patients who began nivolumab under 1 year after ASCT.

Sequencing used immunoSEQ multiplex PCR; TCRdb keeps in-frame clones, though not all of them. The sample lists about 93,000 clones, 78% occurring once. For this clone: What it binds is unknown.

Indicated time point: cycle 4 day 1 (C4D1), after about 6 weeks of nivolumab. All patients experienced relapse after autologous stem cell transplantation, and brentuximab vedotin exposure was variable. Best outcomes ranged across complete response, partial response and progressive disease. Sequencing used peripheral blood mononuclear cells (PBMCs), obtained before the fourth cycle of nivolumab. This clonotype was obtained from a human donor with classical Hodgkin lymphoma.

The CDR3 region is CASSEGGTGTHEKLFF. In DNA form, the CDR3 reads TGTGCCAGCAGTGAAGGCGGGACAGGGACGCATGAAAAACTGTTTTTT. The J gene is TRBJ1-4, the V gene TRBV2; 9 bases fit TRBD1. The germline CDR1 and CDR2 sequences are SNHLY and FYNNEI. This CDR3 spans 16 amino acids. V was pared by 1 base and J by 6 bases, with 6 bases of the junction left unmatched.